The TCR beta chain under discussion was sequenced for a study of shared clonotypes between healthy human individuals. Overall study findings and caveats: Relative to their counterparts shared across all four donors, non-shared clonotypes exhibited diminished generation probabilities. Only blood samples were collected, and tissue repertoires likely differ.

Remarks on this clone: Its cognate antigen is unknown. The same CDR3 arises from other DNA sequences in this sample as well.

The CDR3 runs 14 residues. V dropped 5 bases and J dropped 3; count of bases not matched to a gene: 2. Per the germline V gene, CDR1 is ENHRY and CDR2 is SYGVKD. Some clones are missing from TCRdb's copy, which holds only in-frame ones; the method was immunoSEQ multiplex PCR. The table lists just over 2,000,000 clones, 85% to 95% of them singletons. The sample taken for sequencing was naive CD4+ T cells sorted from blood. Noted subset: CD45RA+ positively selected. The gene calls are TRBV10-3 and TRBJ2-3; TRBD2 matches at 10 bases. The source of this sequence is a man in his late teens or twenties in good health. CDR3 bases: TGTGCCATCAGTTCTAGCGGGGGTACAGATACGCAGTATTTT. The encoded protein is CAISSSGGTDTQYF.